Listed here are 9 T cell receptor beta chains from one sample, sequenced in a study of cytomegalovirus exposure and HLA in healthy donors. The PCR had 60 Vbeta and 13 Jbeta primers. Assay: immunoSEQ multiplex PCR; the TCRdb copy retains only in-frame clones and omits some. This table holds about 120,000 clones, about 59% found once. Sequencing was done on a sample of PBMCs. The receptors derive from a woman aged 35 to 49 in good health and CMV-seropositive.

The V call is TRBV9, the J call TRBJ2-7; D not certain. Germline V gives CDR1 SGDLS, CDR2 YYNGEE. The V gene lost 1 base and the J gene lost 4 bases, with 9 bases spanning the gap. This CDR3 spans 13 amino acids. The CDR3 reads CASSVTPGYEQYF. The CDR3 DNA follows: TGTGCCAGCAGCGTAACACCCGGGTACGAGCAGTACTTC.

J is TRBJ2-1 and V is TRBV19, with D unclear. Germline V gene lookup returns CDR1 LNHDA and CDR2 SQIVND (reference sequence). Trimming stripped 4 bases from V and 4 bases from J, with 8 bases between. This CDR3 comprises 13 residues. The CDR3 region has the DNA TGTGCCAGTAGTAGTGGCGGTTACAATGAGCAGTTCTTC. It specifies CASSSGGYNEQFF.

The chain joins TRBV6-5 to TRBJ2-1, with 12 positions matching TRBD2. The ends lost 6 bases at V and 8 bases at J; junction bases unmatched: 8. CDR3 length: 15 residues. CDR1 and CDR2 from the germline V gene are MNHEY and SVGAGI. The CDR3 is CASRKTSGRGDEQFF. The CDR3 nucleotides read TGTGCCAGCAGAAAGACTAGCGGGAGAGGAGATGAGCAGTTCTTC.

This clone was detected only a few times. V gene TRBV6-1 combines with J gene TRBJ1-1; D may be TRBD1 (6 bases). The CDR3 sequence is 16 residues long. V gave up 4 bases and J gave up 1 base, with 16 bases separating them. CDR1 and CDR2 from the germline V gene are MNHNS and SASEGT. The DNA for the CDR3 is TGTGCCAGCAGTGTAAGAAGCAGGGGCCCGAACACTGAAGCTTTCTTT. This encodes CASSVRSRGPNTEAFF.

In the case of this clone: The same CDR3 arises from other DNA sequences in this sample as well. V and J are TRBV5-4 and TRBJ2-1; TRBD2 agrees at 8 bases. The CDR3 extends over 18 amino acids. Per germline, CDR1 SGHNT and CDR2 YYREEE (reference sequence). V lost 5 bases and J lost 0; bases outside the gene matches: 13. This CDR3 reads CASSPRGGRLFSYNEQFF. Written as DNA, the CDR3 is TGTGCCAGCAGTCCTCGGGGCGGGAGGCTCTTCTCCTACAATGAGCAGTTCTTC.

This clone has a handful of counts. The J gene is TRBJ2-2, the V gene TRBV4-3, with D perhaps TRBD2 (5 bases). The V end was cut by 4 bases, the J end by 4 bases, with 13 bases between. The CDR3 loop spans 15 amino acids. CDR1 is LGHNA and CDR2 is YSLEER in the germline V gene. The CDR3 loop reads CASSLERVGTGELFF. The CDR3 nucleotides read TGCGCCAGCAGCCTCGAGAGGGTCGGCACCGGGGAGCTGTTTTTT.

CDR3 sequence reads: CASAHRGFNYGYTF. The CDR3 region has the DNA TGTGCCAGCGCACACAGGGGGTTCAACTATGGCTACACCTTC. The V call is TRBV16, the J call TRBJ1-2, with 8 bases matching TRBD1. V trimming: 8 bases; J trimming: 2 bases; junction bases outside the gene matches: 7. Germline values: CDR1 KGHSY, CDR2 FQNENV. This CDR3 has 14 residues.

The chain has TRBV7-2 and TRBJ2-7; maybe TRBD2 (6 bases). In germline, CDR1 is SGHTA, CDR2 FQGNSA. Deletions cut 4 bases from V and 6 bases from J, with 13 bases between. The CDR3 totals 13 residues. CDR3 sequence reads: CASSSGVWLEQYF. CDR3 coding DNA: TGTGCCAGCAGCTCGGGGGTTTGGCTCGAGCAGTACTTC.

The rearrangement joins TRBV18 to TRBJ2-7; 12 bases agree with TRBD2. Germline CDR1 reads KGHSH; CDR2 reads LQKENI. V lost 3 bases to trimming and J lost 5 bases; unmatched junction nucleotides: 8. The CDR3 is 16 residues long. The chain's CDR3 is CASSPSSGGAIDEQYF. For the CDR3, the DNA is TGTGCCAGCTCACCGTCTAGCGGGGGGGCGATAGACGAGCAGTACTTC. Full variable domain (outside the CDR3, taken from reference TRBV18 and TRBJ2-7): NAGVMQNPRHLVRRRGQEARLRCSPMKGHSHVYWYRQLPEEGLKFMVYLQKENIIDESGMPKERFSAEFPKEGPSILRIQQVVRGDSAAYFCASSPSSGGAIDEQYFGPGTRLTVT.